This T cell receptor beta chain was observed in a study of human T cells and chemical hapten exposure. Whole-study context: Minor volume differences among pooled libraries chiefly drove per-sample TCR yield variation.

CDR3 size: 18 residues. CDR1 and CDR2 from the germline V gene are MNHNY and SVGAGI (reference sequence). Trimming stripped 5 bases from V and 2 bases from J, with 22 bases between. Overall study results and limits: DPC sensitization produced no change in TCRs with frequency above 1 in 1000.

This clonotype was detected many times. The antigen is unknown. Time point indicated: healthy volunteer bleed at 2 weeks. RNA extraction used unfractionated whole blood as the source of total RNA. Library construction involved attaching unique molecular identifiers to individual cDNA molecules, which allowed quantitative, reproducible TCR counting. Original analysis: Sequenced samples showed a median of 95,638 TCRs each, with counts running from roughly 23,000 to 700,000. TCRdb fed the RACE reads into MiXCR, producing one record per CDR3 protein. TCRdb, rather than the study authors, made the V and J calls. The repertoire holds about 50,000 distinct CDR3 sequences, with about 4.5% as singletons.

Sequenced: whole blood. V usage is TRBV6-6 and J usage is TRBJ1-3; perhaps TRBD1 as D (5 bases). The source is a female donor in good health. Some clones in this sample may be carry-over from other donors' samples. In DNA, the CDR3 is TGTGCCAGCAGTCGCGCAGGTGCAAGGTCGGGGGCTGGAAACACCATATATTTT. Protein product: CASSRAGARSGAGNTIYF.